Each of the 10 T cell receptor beta chains below was sequenced from the same sample in a study of blood T cell repertoires in COVID-19. Assay used: immunoSEQ multiplex PCR; TCRdb lists only in-frame clones, some missing. The sample records 60,000 to 85,000 clones, roughly 91% being singletons. Sequencing was carried out using peripheral blood. Source of these receptors: a man in his forties with COVID-19, enrolled during active disease.

This chain uses TRBV15 with TRBJ1-2; a weak D match, TRBD1 (6 bases). Trimming cost V 8 bases and J 3 bases, with 13 bases left between them. Germline CDR1 is LNHNV and CDR2 is YYDKDF (reference sequence). CDR3 size: 13 residues. CDR3 nucleotides: TGTGCCACCGGGCAGGGGCTCTACTATGGCTACACCTTC. Amino acids: CATGQGLYYGYTF.

This clone was observed a few times. V and J are TRBV19 and TRBJ1-4; 9 positions match TRBD1. The J segment lost 7 bases and the V segment lost 3 bases, leaving 9 bases of the junction unmatched. The CDR3 length is 16 residues. The germline gives CDR1 LNHDA, CDR2 SQIVND (reference sequence). CDR3 nucleotides: TGTGCCAGTAGTATCCCCCAGACAGGGGGACGTGAAAAACTGTTTTTT. It encodes CASSIPQTGGREKLFF. The full variable domain, in which reference TRBV19 and TRBJ1-4 provide the parts outside the CDR3, is DGGITQSPKYLFRKEGQNVTLSCEQNLNHDAMYWYRQDPGQGLRLIYYSQIVNDFQKGDIAEGYSVSREKKESFPLTVTSAQKNPTAFYLCASSIPQTGGREKLFFGSGTQLSVL.

The chain has TRBV28 and TRBJ2-7; maybe TRBD2 (5 bases). The CDR3 runs 17 residues. CDR1 is MDHEN and CDR2 is SYDVKM in the germline V gene. The CDR3 spells CAVTPPELSGRRNKMYF. The CDR3 bases are TGTGCAGTAACCCCCCCAGAACTAAGCGGCCGCCGAAACAAGATGTACTTC.

This clone was observed once. The CDR3 nucleotides read TGCGCCAGCAGCGCGGACAGGGCGCATGAAAAACTGTTTTTT. This translates into CASSADRAHEKLFF. The chain couples TRBV5-1 to TRBJ1-4; 8 nucleotides align to TRBD1. The CDR3 length is 14 residues. The germline V gene has CDR1 SGHRS and CDR2 YFSETQ. V shed 4 bases and J 6 bases; nucleotides not matched to a gene: 5.

This chain joins TRBV20-1 and TRBJ2-2; unclear D gene. The CDR3 loop spans 13 amino acids. Germline loops: CDR1 DFQATT, CDR2 SNEGSKA (reference sequence). V lost 3 bases and J lost 1, with 6 bases in between. CDR3 residues: CSASNGNTGELFF. The CDR3 coding sequence is TGCAGTGCTAGTAACGGGAACACCGGGGAGCTGTTTTTT.

The chain recombines TRBV19 with TRBJ2-5, with 7 bases matching TRBD2. V trimming: 7 bases; J trimming: 1 base; junction bases outside the gene matches: 15. Germline-derived CDR1 and CDR2 are LNHDA and SQIVND (reference sequence). This CDR3 contains 17 residues. The DNA for the CDR3 is TGTGCCAGTACCCCGTCCTGGGCTAGCGGATTCCAAGAGACCCAGTACTTC. It codes for CASTPSWASGFQETQYF.

This chain uses TRBV2 with TRBJ1-6; tentative D call: TRBD1 (6 bases). The V end lost 6 bases, the J end lost 10 bases, and 13 bases lay between the germline ends. The germline V gene encodes CDR1 SNHLY and CDR2 FYNNEI. CDR3 size: 13 residues. The CDR3: CASRAGVGSPLHF. The CDR3 DNA reads as TGTGCCAGCAGGGCAGGGGTAGGGTCACCCCTCCACTTT. Using reference TRBV2 and TRBJ1-6 for the parts outside the CDR3, the full variable domain is EPEVTQTPSHQVTQMGQEVILRCVPISNHLYFYWYRQILGQKVEFLVSFYNNEISEKSEIFDDQFSVERPDGSNFTLKIRSTKLEDSAMYFCASRAGVGSPLHFGNGTRLTVT.

The chain carries TRBV5-6 and TRBJ2-7; D is possibly TRBD1 (6 bases). Germline V gives CDR1 SGHDT, CDR2 YYEEEE. Trimming removed 4 bases at V and 6 bases at J, with 8 bases between. The CDR3 is 11 residues long. Here the CDR3 reads CASSQQGEQYF. The CDR3, as DNA: TGTGCCAGCAGCCAACAGGGCGAGCAGTACTTC.

The J gene is TRBJ1-3, the V gene TRBV19, with D hard to call. Germline V gene lookup returns CDR1 LNHDA and CDR2 SQIVND (reference sequence). Trimming shortened V by 0 bases and J by 4 bases, and 13 bases separated the two germline ends. The CDR3 has 16 residues. The CDR3 region has the DNA TGTGCCAGTAGTATAGATCGAGTGTCCGCCGGAAACACCATATATTTT. Translating it yields CASSIDRVSAGNTIYF.

The V call is TRBV20-1, the J call TRBJ1-1; 9 bases map to TRBD1. J gave up 10 bases and V 3 bases, and 6 bases lay outside the gene matches. Germline loops: CDR1 DFQATT, CDR2 SNEGSKA (reference sequence). The CDR3 consists of 12 residues. Here the CDR3 DNA reads TGCAGTGCTAGTGGGACAGGGAGCGGAGCTTTCTTT. It specifies CSASGTGSGAFF.